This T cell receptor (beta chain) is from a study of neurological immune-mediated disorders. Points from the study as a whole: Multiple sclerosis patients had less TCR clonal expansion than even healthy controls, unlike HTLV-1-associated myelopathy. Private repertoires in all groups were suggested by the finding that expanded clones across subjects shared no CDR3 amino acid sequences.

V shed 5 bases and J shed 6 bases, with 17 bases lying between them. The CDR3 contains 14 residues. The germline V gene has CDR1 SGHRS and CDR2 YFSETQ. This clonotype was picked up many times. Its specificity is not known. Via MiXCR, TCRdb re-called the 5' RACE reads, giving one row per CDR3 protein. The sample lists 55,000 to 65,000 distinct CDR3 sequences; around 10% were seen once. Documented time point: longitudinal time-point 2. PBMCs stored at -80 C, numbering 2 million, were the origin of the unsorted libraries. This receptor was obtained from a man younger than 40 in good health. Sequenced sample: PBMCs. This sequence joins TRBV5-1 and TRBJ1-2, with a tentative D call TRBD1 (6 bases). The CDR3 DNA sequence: TGCGCCAGCAGTCCGGGACACAAGATCGATGGCTACACCTTC. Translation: CASSPGHKIDGYTF.